This record covers a single T cell receptor beta chain. What it recognizes is unknown. TCRdb's table, derived via immunoSEQ multiplex PCR, lists solely in-frame clones and lacks some. The data contain hundreds of thousands of clones, roughly 87% of them seen just once; the ten biggest clones take up 3.1%. Trimming at V came to 3 bases and at J to 2 bases, leaving 7 bases not matched to a gene. In germline, CDR1 is SGHKS, CDR2 YYEKEE (reference sequence). The CDR3 consists of 15 residues. These data come from a study of cytomegalovirus exposure and HLA in healthy donors. Whole-study findings and limits: Across donors, most TCRs were seen rarely, yet some public ones were widespread.

Specimen: PBMCs. The genes are TRBV5-5 and TRBJ2-7; 8 bases align to TRBD1. This receptor was taken from a woman aged 25 to 39 in good health and CMV-seronegative. The CDR3 sequence is CASSYTGGPTYEQYF. CDR3 coding DNA: TGTGCCAGCAGCTATACAGGGGGTCCAACCTACGAGCAGTACTTC.